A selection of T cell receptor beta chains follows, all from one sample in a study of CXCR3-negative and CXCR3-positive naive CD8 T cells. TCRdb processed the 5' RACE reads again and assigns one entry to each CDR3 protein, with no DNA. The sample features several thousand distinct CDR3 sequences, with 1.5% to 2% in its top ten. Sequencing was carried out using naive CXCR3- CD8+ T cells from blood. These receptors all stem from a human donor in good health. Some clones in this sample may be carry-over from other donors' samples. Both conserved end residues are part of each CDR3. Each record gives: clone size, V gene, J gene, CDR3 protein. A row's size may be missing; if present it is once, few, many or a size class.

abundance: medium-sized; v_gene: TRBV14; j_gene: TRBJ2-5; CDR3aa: CASSLTAEETQYF
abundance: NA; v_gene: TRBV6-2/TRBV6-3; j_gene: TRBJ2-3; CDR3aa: CASSASGRTDTQYF
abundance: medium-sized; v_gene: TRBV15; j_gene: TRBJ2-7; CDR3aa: CATSRQGYEQYF
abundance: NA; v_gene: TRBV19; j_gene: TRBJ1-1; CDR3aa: CASTPGGPGTEAFF
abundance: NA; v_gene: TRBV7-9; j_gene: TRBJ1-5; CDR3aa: CASSAGVQPQHF
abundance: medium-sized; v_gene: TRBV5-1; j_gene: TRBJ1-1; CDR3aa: CASSLEGIAEAFF
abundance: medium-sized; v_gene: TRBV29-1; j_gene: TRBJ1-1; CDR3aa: CSVERGAVTEAFF
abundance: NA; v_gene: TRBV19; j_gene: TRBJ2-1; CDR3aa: CATRATAYNEQFF
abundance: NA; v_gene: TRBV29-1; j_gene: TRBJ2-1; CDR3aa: CSVRAGQGNEQFF
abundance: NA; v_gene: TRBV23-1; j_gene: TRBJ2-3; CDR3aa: CASSPRTGGTDTQYF
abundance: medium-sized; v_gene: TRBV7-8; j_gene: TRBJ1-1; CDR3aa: CASSWDREGNTEAFF
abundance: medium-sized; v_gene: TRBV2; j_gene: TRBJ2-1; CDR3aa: CASSALTSQFTYNEQFF
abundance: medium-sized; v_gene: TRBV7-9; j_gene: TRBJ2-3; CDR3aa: CASSPQRLPDTQYF
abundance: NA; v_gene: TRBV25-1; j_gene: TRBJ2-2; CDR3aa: CASSVGRGSGELFF
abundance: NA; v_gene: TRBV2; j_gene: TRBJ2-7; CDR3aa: CASSGGGPEQYF
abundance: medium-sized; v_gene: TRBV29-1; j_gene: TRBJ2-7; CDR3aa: CSVVGADTRFYEQYF
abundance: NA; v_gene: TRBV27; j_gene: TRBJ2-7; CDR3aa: CASSLRQTYEQYF
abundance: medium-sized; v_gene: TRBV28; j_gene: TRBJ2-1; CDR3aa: CASSLVGLAGSYEQFF
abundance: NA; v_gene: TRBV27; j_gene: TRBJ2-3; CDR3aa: CASGGLAGTDTQYF
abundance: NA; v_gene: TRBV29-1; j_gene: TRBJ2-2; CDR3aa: CSVEGGTPNTGELFF
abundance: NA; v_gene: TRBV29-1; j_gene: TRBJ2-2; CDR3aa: CSVEDRSELFF
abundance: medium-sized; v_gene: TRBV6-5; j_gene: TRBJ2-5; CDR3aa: CASSYDLRQNRETQYF
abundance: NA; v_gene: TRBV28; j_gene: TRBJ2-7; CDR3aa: CASSSNGLETDEQYF
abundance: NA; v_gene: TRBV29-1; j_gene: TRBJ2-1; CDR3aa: CSAWGERGVYNEQFF
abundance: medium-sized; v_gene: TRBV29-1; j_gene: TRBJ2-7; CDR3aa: CSVETWDDYEQYF
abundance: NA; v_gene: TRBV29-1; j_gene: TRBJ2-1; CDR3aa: CSVFQNSYNEQFF
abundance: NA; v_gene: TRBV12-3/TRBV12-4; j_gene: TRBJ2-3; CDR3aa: CASSFSQSTSTDTQYF
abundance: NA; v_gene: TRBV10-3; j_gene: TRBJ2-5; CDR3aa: CAISETPGQGETQYF
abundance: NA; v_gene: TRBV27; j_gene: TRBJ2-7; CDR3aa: CASSSLSYEQYF
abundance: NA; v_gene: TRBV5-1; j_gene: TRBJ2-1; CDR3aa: CASSPTPILAGGGNEQFF
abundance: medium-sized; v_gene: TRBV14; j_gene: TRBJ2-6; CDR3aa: CASSQDWGQGLAGANVLTF
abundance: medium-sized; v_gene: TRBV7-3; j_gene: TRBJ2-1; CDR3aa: CASSSTGGDNEQFF
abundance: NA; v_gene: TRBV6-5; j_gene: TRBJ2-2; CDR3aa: CASSYLQGSAGELFF
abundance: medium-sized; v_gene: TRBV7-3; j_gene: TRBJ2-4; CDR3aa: CASSLSGGGDIQYF
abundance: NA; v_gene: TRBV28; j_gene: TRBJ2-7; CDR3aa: CASLGTSGSSYNEQYF
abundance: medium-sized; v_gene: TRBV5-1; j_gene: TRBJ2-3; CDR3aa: CASSSDLAPGEDTQYF
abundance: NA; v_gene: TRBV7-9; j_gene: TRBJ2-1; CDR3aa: CASSPGQGGEQFF
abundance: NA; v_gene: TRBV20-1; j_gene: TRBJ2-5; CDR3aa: CSVRSGQGDQETQYF
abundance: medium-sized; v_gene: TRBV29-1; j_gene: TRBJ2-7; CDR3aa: CSVASTYEQYF
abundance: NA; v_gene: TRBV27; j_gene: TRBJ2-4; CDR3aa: CASSLTDPKDIQYF
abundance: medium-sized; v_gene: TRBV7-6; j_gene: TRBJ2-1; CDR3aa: CASSFLSVRGTEQFF
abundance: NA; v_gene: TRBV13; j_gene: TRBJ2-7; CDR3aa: CASSLGPTSYEQYF
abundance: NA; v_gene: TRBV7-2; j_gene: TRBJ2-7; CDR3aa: CASSPYSGKHYEQYF
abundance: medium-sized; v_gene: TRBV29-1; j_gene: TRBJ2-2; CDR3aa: CSVAGRPYVSGELFF
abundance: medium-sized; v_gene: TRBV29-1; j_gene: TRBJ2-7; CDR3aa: CSVWTGAYEQYF
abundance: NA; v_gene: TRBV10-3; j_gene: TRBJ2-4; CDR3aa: CAIRGTGENIQYF
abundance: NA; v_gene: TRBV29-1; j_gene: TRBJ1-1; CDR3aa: CSVVTQPTEAFF
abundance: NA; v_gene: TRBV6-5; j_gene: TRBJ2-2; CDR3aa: CASSYDTGELFF
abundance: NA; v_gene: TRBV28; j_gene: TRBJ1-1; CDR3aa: CASRPRTANTEAFF
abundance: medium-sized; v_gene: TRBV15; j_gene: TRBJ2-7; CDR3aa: CATSRDRLSSYEQYF
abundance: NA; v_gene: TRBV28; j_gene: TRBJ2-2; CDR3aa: CASSVTGNTGELFF
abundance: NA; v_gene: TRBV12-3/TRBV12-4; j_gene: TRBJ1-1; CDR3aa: CASSLARDRSLNTEAFF